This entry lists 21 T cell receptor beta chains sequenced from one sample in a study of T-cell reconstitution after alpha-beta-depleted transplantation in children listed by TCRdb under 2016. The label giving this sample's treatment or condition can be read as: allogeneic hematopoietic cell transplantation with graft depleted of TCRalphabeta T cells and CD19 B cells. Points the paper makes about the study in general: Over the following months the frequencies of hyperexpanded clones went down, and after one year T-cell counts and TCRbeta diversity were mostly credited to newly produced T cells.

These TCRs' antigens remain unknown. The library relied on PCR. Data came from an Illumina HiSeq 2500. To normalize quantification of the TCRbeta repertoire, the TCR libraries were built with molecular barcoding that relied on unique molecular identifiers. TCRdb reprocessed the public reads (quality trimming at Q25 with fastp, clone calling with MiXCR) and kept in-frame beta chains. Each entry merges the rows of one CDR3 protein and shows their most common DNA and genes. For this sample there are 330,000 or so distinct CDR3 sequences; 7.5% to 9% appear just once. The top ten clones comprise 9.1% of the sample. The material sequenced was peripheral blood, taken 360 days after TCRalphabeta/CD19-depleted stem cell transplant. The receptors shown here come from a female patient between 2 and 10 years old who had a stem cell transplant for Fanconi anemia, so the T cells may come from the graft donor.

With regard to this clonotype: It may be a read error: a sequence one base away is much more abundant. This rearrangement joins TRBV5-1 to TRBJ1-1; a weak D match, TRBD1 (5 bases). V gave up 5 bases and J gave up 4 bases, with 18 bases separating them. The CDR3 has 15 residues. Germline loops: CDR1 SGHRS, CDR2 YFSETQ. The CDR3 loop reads CASRSNRYFGTEAFF. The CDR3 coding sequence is TGCGCCAGCAGATCTAACAGGTACTTTGGCACTGAAGCTTTCTTT.

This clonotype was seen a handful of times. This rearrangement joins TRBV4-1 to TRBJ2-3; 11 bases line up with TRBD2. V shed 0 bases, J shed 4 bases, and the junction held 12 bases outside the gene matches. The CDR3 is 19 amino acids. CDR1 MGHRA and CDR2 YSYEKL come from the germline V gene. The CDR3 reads CASSQEGVLAGGPADTQYF. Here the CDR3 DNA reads TGCGCCAGCAGCCAAGAGGGGGTCTTAGCGGGAGGGCCAGCAGATACGCAGTATTTT.

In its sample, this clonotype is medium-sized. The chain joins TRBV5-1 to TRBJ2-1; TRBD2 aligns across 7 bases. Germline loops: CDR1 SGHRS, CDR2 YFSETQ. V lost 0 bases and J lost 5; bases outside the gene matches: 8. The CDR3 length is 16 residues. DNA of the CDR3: TGCGCCAGCAGCTTGGGACTAGCAGTGGGAGACAATGAGCAGTTCTTC. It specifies CASSLGLAVGDNEQFF. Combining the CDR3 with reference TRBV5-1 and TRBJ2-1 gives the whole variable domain KAGVTQTPRYLIKTRGQQVTLSCSPISGHRSVSWYQQTPGQGLQFLFEYFSETQRNKGNFPGRFSGRQFSNSRSEMNVSTLELGDSALYLCASSLGLAVGDNEQFFGPGTRLTVL.

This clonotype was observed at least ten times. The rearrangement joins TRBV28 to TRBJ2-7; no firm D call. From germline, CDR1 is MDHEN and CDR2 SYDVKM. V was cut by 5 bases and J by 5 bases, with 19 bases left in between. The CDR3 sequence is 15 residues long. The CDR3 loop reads CASSAWRGVKDEQYV. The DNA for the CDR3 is TGTGCCAGCAGTGCCTGGCGTGGGGTAAAGGACGAGCAGTACGTC.

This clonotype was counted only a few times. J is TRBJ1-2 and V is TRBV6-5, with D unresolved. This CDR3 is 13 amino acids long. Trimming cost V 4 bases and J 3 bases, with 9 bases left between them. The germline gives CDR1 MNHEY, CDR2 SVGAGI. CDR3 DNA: TGTGCCAGCAGTTGGACCAACGACTATGGCTACACCTTC. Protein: CASSWTNDYGYTF.

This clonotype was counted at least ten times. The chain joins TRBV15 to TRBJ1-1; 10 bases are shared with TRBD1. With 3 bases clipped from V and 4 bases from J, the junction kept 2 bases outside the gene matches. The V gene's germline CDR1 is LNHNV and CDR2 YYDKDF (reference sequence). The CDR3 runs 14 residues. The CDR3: CATSRRTGGTEAFF. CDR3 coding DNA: TGTGCCACCAGCAGGAGGACAGGGGGCACTGAAGCTTTCTTT.

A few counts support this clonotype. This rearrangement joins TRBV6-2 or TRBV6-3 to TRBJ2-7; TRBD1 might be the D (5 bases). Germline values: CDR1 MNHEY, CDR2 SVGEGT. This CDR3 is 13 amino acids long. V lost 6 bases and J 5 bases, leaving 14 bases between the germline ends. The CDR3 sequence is CASSDSRAHEQYV. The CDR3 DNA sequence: TGTGCCAGCAGCGATTCCAGGGCCCACGAGCAGTACGTC.

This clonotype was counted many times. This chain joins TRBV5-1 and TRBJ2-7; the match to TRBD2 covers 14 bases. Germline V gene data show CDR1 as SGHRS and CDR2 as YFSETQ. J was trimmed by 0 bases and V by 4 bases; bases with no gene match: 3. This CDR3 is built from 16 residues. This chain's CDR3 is CASSRTSGGSSYEQYF. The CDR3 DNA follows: TGCGCCAGCAGCCGGACTAGCGGGGGGAGCTCCTACGAGCAGTACTTC.

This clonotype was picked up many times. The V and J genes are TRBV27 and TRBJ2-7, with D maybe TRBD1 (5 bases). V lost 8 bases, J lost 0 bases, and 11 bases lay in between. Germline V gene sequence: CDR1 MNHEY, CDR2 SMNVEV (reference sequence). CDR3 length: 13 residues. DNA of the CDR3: TGTGCCAGCGGTAGGGGTCGCTCCTACGAGCAGTACTTC. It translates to CASGRGRSYEQYF.

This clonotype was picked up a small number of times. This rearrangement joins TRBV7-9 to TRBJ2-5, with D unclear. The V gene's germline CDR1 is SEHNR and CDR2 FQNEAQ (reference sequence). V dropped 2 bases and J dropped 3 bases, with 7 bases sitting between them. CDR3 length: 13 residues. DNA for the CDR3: TGTGCCAGCAGCTTACAGAATAAAGAGACCCAGTACTTC. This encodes CASSLQNKETQYF. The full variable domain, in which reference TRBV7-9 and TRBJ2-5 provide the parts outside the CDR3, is DTGVSQNPRHKITKRGQNVTFRCDPISEHNRLYWYRQTLGQGPEFLTYFQNEAQLEKSRLLSDRFSAERPKGSFSTLEIQRTEQGDSAMYLCASSLQNKETQYFGPGTRLLVL.

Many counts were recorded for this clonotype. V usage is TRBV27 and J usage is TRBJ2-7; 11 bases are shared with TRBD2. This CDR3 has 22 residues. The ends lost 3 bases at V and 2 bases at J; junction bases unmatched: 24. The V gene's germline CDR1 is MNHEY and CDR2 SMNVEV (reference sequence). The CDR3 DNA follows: TGTGCCAGCAGTTTTTCAACAGAAGTTACTGAACTAGCGGGAGTAGTTCCCTACGAGCAGTACTTC. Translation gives CASSFSTEVTELAGVVPYEQYF.

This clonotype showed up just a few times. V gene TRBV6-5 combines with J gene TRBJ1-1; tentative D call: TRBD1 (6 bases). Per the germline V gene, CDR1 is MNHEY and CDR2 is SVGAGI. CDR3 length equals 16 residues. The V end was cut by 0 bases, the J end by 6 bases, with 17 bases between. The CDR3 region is CASSYSTGTIGPEAFF. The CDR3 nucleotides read TGTGCCAGCAGTTACTCCACCGGGACAATTGGCCCTGAAGCTTTCTTT.

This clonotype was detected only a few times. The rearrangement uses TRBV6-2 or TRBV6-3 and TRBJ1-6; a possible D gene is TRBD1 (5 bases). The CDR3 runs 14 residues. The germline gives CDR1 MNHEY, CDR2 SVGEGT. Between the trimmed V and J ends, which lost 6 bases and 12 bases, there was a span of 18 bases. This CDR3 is CASRSGTGWEPLHF. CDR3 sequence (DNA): TGTGCCAGCAGGTCCGGGACGGGGTGGGAACCCCTCCACTTT.

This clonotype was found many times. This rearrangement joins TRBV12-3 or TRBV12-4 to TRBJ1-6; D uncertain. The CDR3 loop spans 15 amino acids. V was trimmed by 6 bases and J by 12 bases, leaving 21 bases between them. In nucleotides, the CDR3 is TGTGCCAGCAGGTTAATCGGAGGCCAGGACTTACCCCTCCACTTT. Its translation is CASRLIGGQDLPLHF.

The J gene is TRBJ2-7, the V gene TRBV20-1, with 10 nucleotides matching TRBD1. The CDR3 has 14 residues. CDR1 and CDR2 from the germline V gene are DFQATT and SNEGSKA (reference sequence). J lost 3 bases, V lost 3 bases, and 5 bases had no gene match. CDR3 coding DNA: TGCAGTGCTAGGGACAGGGGGGAGAACTACGAGCAGTACTTC. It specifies CSARDRGENYEQYF.

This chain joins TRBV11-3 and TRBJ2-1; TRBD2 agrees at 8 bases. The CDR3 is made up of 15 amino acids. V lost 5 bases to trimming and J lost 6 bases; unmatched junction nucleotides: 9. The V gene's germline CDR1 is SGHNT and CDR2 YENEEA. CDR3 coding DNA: TGTGCCAGCAGCGCAACACGGGGGGGCCCCAATGAGCAGTTCTTC. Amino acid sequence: CASSATRGGPNEQFF.

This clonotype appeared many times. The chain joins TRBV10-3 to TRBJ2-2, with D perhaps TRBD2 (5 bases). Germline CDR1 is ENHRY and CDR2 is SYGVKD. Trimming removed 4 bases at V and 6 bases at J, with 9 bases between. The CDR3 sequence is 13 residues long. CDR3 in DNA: TGTGCCATCAGTGTTCCCGGGGCCGGGGAGCTGTTTTTT. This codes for CAISVPGAGELFF.

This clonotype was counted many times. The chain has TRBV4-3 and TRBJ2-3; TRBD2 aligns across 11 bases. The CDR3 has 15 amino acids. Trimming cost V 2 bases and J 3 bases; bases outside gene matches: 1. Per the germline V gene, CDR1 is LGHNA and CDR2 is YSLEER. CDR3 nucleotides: TGCGCCAGCAGCCAACGACTAGCGGGGACAGATACGCAGTATTTT. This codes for CASSQRLAGTDTQYF.

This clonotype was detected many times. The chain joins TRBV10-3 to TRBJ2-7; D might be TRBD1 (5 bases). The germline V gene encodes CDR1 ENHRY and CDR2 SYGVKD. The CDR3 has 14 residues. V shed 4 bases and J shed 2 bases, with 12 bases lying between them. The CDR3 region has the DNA TGTGCCATCAGTGGCTCAGGGTTTACCTACGAGCAGTACTTC. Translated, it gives CAISGSGFTYEQYF.

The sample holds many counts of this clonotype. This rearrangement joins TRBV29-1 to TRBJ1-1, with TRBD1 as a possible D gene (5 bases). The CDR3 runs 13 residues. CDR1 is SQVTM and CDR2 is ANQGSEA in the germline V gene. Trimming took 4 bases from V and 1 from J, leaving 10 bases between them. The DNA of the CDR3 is TGCAGCGTTGTGGACATCAGGAACACTGAAGCTTTCTTT. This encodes CSVVDIRNTEAFF.

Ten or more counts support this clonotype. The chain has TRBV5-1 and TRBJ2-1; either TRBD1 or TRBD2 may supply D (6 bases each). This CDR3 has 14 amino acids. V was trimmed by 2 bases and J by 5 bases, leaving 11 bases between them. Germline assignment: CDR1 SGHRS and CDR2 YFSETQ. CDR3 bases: TGCGCCAGCAGCTTAACGGGGGCTCACAATGAGCAGTTCTTC. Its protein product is CASSLTGAHNEQFF.